The 17 T cell receptor beta chains given below trace back to one sample, sequenced in a study of blood T cells in healthy people across ages. Primed by a sample-barcoded 5' primer and a J-beta primer mix, a second PCR proceeded for roughly 6 to 12 cycles. MiXCR, run by TCRdb on the 5' RACE reads, gives a single entry per CDR3 protein. The data contain over 500,000 distinct CDR3 sequences, around 50% of them singletons. The specimen sequenced was blood. The receptors derive from a woman older than 75 in good health.

Comment on this clonotype: A much more abundant neighbour one base away suggests this may be a read error. J is TRBJ2-3 and V is TRBV6-5; D is ambiguous. The CDR3 has 11 amino acids. Trimming removed 10 bases from V and 2 bases from J, with 7 bases in between. Germline CDR1 is MNHEY and CDR2 is SVGAGI. The CDR3 protein is CANTNTDTQYF. The CDR3 bases are TGTGCCAACACCAACACAGATACGCAGTATTTT.

The rearrangement links TRBV9 to TRBJ2-1; 10 bases align to TRBD2. Germline values: CDR1 SGDLS, CDR2 YYNGEE. With 5 bases clipped from V and 6 bases from J, the junction kept 8 bases outside the gene matches. The CDR3 totals 15 residues. For the CDR3, the DNA is TGTGCCAGCAGTTACATAGCGGGGGGCATCAATGAGCAGTTCTTC. Its protein is CASSYIAGGINEQFF.

The chain couples TRBV11-1 to TRBJ2-2, with 8 bases identical to TRBD2. With 4 bases clipped from V and 7 bases from J, the junction kept 5 bases outside the gene matches. This CDR3 region has 14 residues. From germline, CDR1 is SGHAT and CDR2 FQDESV (reference sequence). The CDR3 sequence is CASSWTSNHGELFF. Here the CDR3 DNA reads TGTGCCAGCAGCTGGACTAGCAATCACGGGGAGCTGTTTTTT.

This chain links TRBV25-1 with TRBJ1-2; D not resolved. CDR3 length: 16 amino acids. The germline V gene has CDR1 MGHDK and CDR2 SYGVNS. V gave up 5 bases and J gave up 3 bases, with 19 bases separating them. The CDR3 DNA reads TGTGCCAGCAGTAAGCGTGCTCCCAGGTTGGACTATGGCTACACCTTC. Protein: CASSKRAPRLDYGYTF.

The chain uses TRBV27 and TRBJ2-4; D tentatively reads TRBD1 or TRBD2 (5 bases each). Per germline, CDR1 MNHEY and CDR2 SMNVEV (reference sequence). This CDR3 is 18 amino acids long. Trimming removed 5 bases from V and 3 bases from J, with 23 bases in between. CDR3 in amino acids: CASSLEGIPQFGKNIQYF. CDR3 sequence (DNA): TGTGCCAGCAGTCTAGAGGGGATCCCACAGTTCGGCAAAAACATTCAGTACTTC.

This clonotype appeared many times. The chain couples TRBV4-1 to TRBJ2-7; possibly TRBD2 for D (6 bases). The CDR3 covers 14 residues. V lost 6 bases to trimming and J lost 2 bases, with 14 bases between them. The V gene's germline CDR1 is MGHRA and CDR2 YSYEKL. The CDR3 DNA is TGCGCCAGCAGACGTCCGGGACTTCCCTACGAGCAGTACTTC. Its protein product is CASRRPGLPYEQYF.

The V gene is TRBV7-8, the J gene TRBJ1-5; unclear D gene. From germline, CDR1 is SGHVS and CDR2 FQNEAQ. The CDR3 loop spans 14 amino acids. V lost 5 bases, J lost 4 bases, and 12 bases lay in between. CDR3 nucleotide sequence: TGTGCCAGCAGCGTCCAACGGCAGAATCAGCCCCAGCATTTT. Residues: CASSVQRQNQPQHF.

The CDR3 is CSVPPTQYF. The CDR3 nucleotides read TGCAGCGTGCCGCCAACGCAGTATTTT. This chain joins TRBV29-1 and TRBJ2-3, with D hard to call. The CDR3 consists of 9 residues. Germline values: CDR1 SQVTM, CDR2 ANQGSEA. V dropped 6 bases and J dropped 9 bases, with 7 bases sitting between them.

This clonotype was seen only a few times. V and J are TRBV3-1 and TRBJ2-7; 7 nucleotides line up with TRBD1. The J segment lost 7 bases and the V segment lost 2 bases, leaving 8 bases of the junction unmatched. This CDR3 is 14 amino acids long. CDR1 and CDR2 from the germline V gene are LGHDT and YNNKEL (reference sequence). The CDR3 nucleotides read TGTGCCAGCAGCCAATTTACAGGGGCGGGTGAGCAGTACTTC. Translation: CASSQFTGAGEQYF.

Notes on this clonotype: Relative to the germline gene, one junction end is altered; a read error may explain this. The CDR3 sequence is CAGSPRVGGATQYF. CDR3 sequence (DNA): TGTGCCGGCAGCCCCAGGGTCGGAGGGGCCACGCAGTATTTT. The chain links TRBV3-1 to TRBJ2-3; possibly TRBD2 for D (6 bases). Per the germline V gene, CDR1 is LGHDT and CDR2 is YNNKEL (reference sequence). This CDR3 has 14 amino acids.

The V and J genes are TRBV6-5 and TRBJ2-3; a weak D match, TRBD2 (6 bases). Germline values: CDR1 MNHEY, CDR2 SVGAGI. The CDR3 has 16 amino acids. The V end lost 0 bases, the J end lost 4 bases, and 14 bases lay between the germline ends. CDR3 amino acids: CASSYSPPSVSDTQYF. CDR3 DNA: TGTGCCAGCAGTTACTCCCCTCCTAGCGTCTCAGATACGCAGTATTTT.

The chain has TRBV20-1 and TRBJ2-4; 14 bases are a match to TRBD2. The DNA end lines up better with TRBJ2-7; the J call may be wrong. Looked up from germline, CDR1 is DFQATT and CDR2 is SNEGSKA (reference sequence). The CDR3 has 16 amino acids. The CDR3 loop reads CSARVTRTSGRCEQYF. For the CDR3, the DNA is TGCAGTGCTAGAGTAACAAGGACTAGCGGGAGGTGCGAGCAGTACTTC.

This clonotype was seen at least ten times. This rearrangement joins TRBV20-1 to TRBJ2-5, with a weak D call TRBD1 (6 bases). The germline V and J ends were trimmed by 3 bases and 3 bases, with 20 bases remaining between them. CDR1 and CDR2 (germline): DFQATT, SNEGSKA (reference sequence). The CDR3 runs to 16 residues. The DNA of the CDR3 is TGCAGTGCTAGTAGCCCATCCTTAGCAGGGGAAGAGACCCAGTACTTC. Its protein is CSASSPSLAGEETQYF.

The chain combines TRBV28 with TRBJ1-2; no clear D. The germline V gene has CDR1 MDHEN and CDR2 SYDVKM. The CDR3 loop spans 11 amino acids. V was shortened by 6 bases and J by 7 bases, with 9 bases between the two germline ends. The CDR3: CASREGRGYTF. Written as DNA, the CDR3 is TGTGCCAGCAGGGAGGGCCGTGGCTACACCTTC.

In this sample, this clonotype turned up many times. The rearrangement links TRBV12-3 or TRBV12-4 to TRBJ2-3, with D unresolved. Trimming shortened V by 3 bases and J by 0 bases, and 7 bases separated the two germline ends. The CDR3 consists of 14 residues. CDR3: CASSFSSSTDTQYF. Here the CDR3 DNA reads TGTGCCAGCAGTTTTTCCTCCAGCACAGATACGCAGTATTTT.

The chain links TRBV12-3 or TRBV12-4 to TRBJ2-2; D ambiguous. The CDR3 runs to 13 residues. V was cut by 11 bases and J by 5 bases, with 15 bases left in between. CDR3: CAVRKMGTGELFF. CDR3 coding DNA: TGTGCCGTTAGGAAGATGGGGACCGGGGAGCTGTTTTTT.

As to this clonotype: This sequence may be a read error, since a much larger clone differs from it by one base. The V call is TRBV20-1, the J call TRBJ2-7; a weak D match, TRBD2 (5 bases). Germline CDR1 is DFQATT and CDR2 is SNEGSKA (reference sequence). The CDR3 is 14 amino acids. CDR3 region: CSTRAVGNSYEQYF. The CDR3 bases are TGCAGTACTAGAGCCGTGGGGAACTCCTACGAGCAGTACTTC.